The entry below gives a single TCR beta chain sequence along with its context. Its antigen is not identified. TCRdb reanalysed the 5' RACE reads using MiXCR and keeps one entry per CDR3 protein. The table lists roughly 770,000 distinct CDR3 sequences, about 18% of them singletons. The record originates from a study of identical twins. Whole-study results and caveats: Models predicted less out-of-frame TCR alpha sharing in monozygotic twins than was found.

The donor group consisted entirely of healthy Caucasians. The sample was also linked to a second study, of T cells expressing NK-cell markers. That source notes: Cells sorted as CD3+CD56+NKG2C+, CD3+CD56+NKG2C- and CD3+CD56-NKG2C+ T cells supplied the TCR beta repertoires.

The source material was PBMCs. The TCR comes from a woman between 18 and 30 years old in good health.

The CDR3 reads CASSFSPSAPLDTQYF. CDR3 coding DNA: TGTGCCAGCAGTTTCAGTCCTTCAGCCCCCTTAGATACGCAGTATTTT. V gene TRBV28 combines with J gene TRBJ2-3; D remains ambiguous. Trimming shortened V by 3 bases and J by 5 bases, and 18 bases separated the two germline ends. The CDR3 contains 16 residues. Germline assignment: CDR1 MDHEN and CDR2 SYDVKM.